This T cell receptor beta chain was obtained from a study of response to subunit inactivated influenza vaccine. General study results and limits: New T cells are recruited in small numbers by each seasonal influenza vaccination, according to the authors' suggestion.

TCRdb independently ran MiXCR on the RT-PCR reads; one entry per CDR3 protein. The table includes about 530,000 distinct CDR3 sequences, around 11% detected once. This clonotype has a count of ten or more. Antigen specificity is unknown. The CDR3 has 12 residues. The V and J ends lost 2 bases and 6 bases, in that order; junction bases with no gene match: 2. CDR1 is SGHRS and CDR2 is YFSETQ in the germline V gene. The source was PBMCs from blood, collected on the day of vaccination. The sequence derives from a man aged 50-60 years who received an inactivated influenza vaccine. This chain connects TRBV5-1 to TRBJ2-7; TRBD1 matches at 7 bases. CDR3 sequence (DNA): TGCGCCAGCAGCTTTGACAGGGTCGAGCAGTACTTC. It codes for CASSFDRVEQYF.